The T cell receptor (beta chain) under discussion was sequenced for a study of T cell changes during pregnancy in multiple sclerosis. After removal of 0 bases from V and 3 bases from J, the junction contained 8 bases not matched to a gene. The CDR3 runs 16 residues. The germline V gene has CDR1 MNHEY and CDR2 SVGAGI. The repertoire was sequenced with immunoSEQ multiplex PCR; TCRdb's copy has only in-frame clones and lacks some. The sample yields tens of thousands of clones, 94% seen once. The source is a female donor with multiple sclerosis, enrolled in a pregnancy study. The gene calls are TRBV6-5 and TRBJ2-7; 7 bases map to TRBD2. The sequencing here drew on CD8+ T cells from peripheral blood mononuclear cells, taken before pregnancy. The CDR3 DNA sequence: TGTGCCAGCAGTTACTCGGGGGGGGTGGGGCACTACGAGCAGTACTTC. Residues: CASSYSGGVGHYEQYF.